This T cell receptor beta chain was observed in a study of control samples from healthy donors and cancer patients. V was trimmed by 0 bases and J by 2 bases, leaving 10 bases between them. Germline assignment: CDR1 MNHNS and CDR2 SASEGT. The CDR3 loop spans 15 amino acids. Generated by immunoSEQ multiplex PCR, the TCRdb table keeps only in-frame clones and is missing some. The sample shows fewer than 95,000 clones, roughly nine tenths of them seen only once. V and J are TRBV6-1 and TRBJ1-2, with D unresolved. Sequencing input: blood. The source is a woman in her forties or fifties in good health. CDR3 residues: CASSEASRGNYGYTF. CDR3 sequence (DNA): TGTGCCAGCAGTGAAGCGAGTCGGGGAAACTATGGCTACACCTTC.